Sequencing of this T cell receptor beta chain was carried out in a study of cytomegalovirus exposure and HLA in healthy donors. Study outcomes and limitations: Likely technical artifact: a cluster of highly shared sequence variants. In a later analysis, V- and J-gene trimming of beta chains associated with a DCLRE1C missense variant, replicated independently.

The primer mix had 60 Vbeta and 13 Jbeta primers. Assay used: immunoSEQ multiplex PCR; TCRdb lists only in-frame clones, some missing. This sample's table reports approximately 45,000 clones. To note about this clone: Its antigen is as yet unknown.

The CDR3 spans 14 residues. The V gene lost 6 bases and the J gene lost 0 bases, with 11 bases spanning the gap. Germline CDR1 reads SGDLS; CDR2 reads YYNGEE. The specimen sequenced was PBMCs. The chain has TRBV9 and TRBJ2-3; possible D gene TRBD1, 6 bases. The clonotype originates from a male donor in good health and CMV-seronegative. Here the CDR3 DNA reads TGTGCCAGCAATGGACAGTCCAGCACAGATACGCAGTATTTT. Residues: CASNGQSSTDTQYF.